The present TCR beta chain was sequenced within a study of Ad26.COV2.S vaccination and SARS-CoV-2 variants. As for the study in general: The Ad26.COV2.S arm of the COV1001 trial was where the donor was placed. Findings and limits, study-wide: Vaccine recipients showed a spike-specific TCR breadth that was higher than in placebo recipients.

The germline V gene has CDR1 MNHEY and CDR2 SVGEGT. Trimming shortened V by 6 bases and J by 4 bases, and 15 bases separated the two germline ends. CDR3 length: 15 residues. The repertoire was sequenced with immunoSEQ multiplex PCR; TCRdb's copy has only in-frame clones and lacks some. The table records about 320,000 clones, around 90% of them present only once. About this clone: The antigen is not known.

The sample's treatment: 15 to 20 received Ad26.COV2.S at low or high dose, single or two shots; about five received placebo; per-sample allocation not given. It was on day 63 after the first vaccine or placebo injection that samples were taken. This TCR came from a person aged 18 to 59 who received the Ad26.COV2.S COVID-19 vaccine or a placebo. This sample comprised peripheral blood, obtained in a trial of Ad26.COV2.S vaccine versus placebo. This chain connects TRBV6-2 or TRBV6-3 to TRBJ2-2; D might be TRBD2 (6 bases). The CDR3 nucleotides read TGTGCCAGCAGCCCCTGGCGGGGCGGCACCGGGGAGCTGTTTTTT. It is translated as CASSPWRGGTGELFF.